This T cell receptor beta chain came from a study of control samples from healthy donors and cancer patients. Here immunoSEQ multiplex PCR was the method, and the copy in TCRdb shows in-frame clones only, minus some. The repertoire consists of 200,000 or so clones, with 85% to 95% occurring once and the leading ten covering about 1.6%. In germline, CDR1 is MDHEN, CDR2 SYDVKM. The CDR3 contains 16 residues. V gave up 3 bases and J gave up 1 base, with 12 bases separating them. This TCR was recovered from a man between 50 and 59 years old in good health. The chain combines TRBV28 with TRBJ1-4; no definite D call. The material sequenced was blood. The CDR3 nucleotides are TGTGCCAGCAGTTTGGGGATCGGGAAAACTAATGAAAAACTGTTTTTT. As protein: CASSLGIGKTNEKLFF.